This T cell receptor beta chain emerged from a study of T-cell memory formation after mild COVID-19. The wider study: There were largely donor-specific TCR clusters.

This clonotype appeared a few times. Its antigen is unidentified. General observations from the study: Balance between CD4 and CD8 was seen in clones contracting day 15 to 85, and a CD4+ lean was seen in later expanders. The finding that pre-infection memory included some responding clones suggested that cross-reactive memory joined.

Germline values: CDR1 SGHRS, CDR2 YFSETQ. CDR3 length: 13 residues. The germline V and J ends were trimmed by 0 bases and 7 bases, with 10 bases remaining between them. The authors produced TCR alpha and TCR beta cDNA libraries with sample barcodes and UMIs by 5'RACE using constant-segment primers. MiXCR, applied by TCRdb to the 5' RACE reads, yields one record per CDR3 protein. The sample yields about 470,000 distinct CDR3 sequences, approximately 25% seen once. This clonotype was sampled from an adult woman who had mild COVID-19 (a few samples of this study predate the infection). Cell type and time point are not known. The source material was PBMCs or a T cell subset sorted from them (not recorded which). V gene TRBV5-1 combines with J gene TRBJ1-2; D unresolved. The CDR3 region has the DNA TGCGCCAGCAGCTTGGGCGACTATTCTGGCTACACCTTC. Translated: CASSLGDYSGYTF. The full variable domain, its missing parts supplied by reference TRBV5-1 and TRBJ1-2, is KAGVTQTPRYLIKTRGQQVTLSCSPISGHRSVSWYQQTPGQGLQFLFEYFSETQRNKGNFPGRFSGRQFSNSRSEMNVSTLELGDSALYLCASSLGDYSGYTFGSGTRLTVV.